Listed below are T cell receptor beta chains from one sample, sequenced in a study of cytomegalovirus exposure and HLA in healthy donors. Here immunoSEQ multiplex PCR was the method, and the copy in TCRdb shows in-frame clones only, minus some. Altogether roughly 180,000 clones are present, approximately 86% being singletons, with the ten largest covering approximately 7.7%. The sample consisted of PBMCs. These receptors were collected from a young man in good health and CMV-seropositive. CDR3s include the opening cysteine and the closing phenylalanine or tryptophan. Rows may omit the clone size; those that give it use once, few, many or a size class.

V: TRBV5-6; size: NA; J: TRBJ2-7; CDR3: CASSLPVTSYEQYF
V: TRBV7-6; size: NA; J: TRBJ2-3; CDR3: CASSPWRDTQYF
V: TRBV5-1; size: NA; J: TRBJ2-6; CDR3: CASSPRTGGSGANVLTF
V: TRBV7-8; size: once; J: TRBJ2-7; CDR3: CASSLGWLTYEQYF
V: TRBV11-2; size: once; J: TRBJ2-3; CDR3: CASSLDLASGRDTQYF
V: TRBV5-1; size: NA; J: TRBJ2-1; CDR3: CASSLRSAGGHEQFF
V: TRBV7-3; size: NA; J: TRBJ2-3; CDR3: CASSLTYSDKDTQYF
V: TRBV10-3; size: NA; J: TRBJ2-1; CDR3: CAIGGSYNEQFF
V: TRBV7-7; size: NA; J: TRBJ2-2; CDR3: CASSELAGTGELFF
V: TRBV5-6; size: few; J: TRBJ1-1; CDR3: CASSQGQLNTEAFF
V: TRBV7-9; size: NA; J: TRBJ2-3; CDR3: CASRTSADTQYF
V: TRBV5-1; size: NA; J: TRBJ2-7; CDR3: CASSLSGLTYEQYF
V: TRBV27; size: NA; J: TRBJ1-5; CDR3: CASSPPGNQPQHF